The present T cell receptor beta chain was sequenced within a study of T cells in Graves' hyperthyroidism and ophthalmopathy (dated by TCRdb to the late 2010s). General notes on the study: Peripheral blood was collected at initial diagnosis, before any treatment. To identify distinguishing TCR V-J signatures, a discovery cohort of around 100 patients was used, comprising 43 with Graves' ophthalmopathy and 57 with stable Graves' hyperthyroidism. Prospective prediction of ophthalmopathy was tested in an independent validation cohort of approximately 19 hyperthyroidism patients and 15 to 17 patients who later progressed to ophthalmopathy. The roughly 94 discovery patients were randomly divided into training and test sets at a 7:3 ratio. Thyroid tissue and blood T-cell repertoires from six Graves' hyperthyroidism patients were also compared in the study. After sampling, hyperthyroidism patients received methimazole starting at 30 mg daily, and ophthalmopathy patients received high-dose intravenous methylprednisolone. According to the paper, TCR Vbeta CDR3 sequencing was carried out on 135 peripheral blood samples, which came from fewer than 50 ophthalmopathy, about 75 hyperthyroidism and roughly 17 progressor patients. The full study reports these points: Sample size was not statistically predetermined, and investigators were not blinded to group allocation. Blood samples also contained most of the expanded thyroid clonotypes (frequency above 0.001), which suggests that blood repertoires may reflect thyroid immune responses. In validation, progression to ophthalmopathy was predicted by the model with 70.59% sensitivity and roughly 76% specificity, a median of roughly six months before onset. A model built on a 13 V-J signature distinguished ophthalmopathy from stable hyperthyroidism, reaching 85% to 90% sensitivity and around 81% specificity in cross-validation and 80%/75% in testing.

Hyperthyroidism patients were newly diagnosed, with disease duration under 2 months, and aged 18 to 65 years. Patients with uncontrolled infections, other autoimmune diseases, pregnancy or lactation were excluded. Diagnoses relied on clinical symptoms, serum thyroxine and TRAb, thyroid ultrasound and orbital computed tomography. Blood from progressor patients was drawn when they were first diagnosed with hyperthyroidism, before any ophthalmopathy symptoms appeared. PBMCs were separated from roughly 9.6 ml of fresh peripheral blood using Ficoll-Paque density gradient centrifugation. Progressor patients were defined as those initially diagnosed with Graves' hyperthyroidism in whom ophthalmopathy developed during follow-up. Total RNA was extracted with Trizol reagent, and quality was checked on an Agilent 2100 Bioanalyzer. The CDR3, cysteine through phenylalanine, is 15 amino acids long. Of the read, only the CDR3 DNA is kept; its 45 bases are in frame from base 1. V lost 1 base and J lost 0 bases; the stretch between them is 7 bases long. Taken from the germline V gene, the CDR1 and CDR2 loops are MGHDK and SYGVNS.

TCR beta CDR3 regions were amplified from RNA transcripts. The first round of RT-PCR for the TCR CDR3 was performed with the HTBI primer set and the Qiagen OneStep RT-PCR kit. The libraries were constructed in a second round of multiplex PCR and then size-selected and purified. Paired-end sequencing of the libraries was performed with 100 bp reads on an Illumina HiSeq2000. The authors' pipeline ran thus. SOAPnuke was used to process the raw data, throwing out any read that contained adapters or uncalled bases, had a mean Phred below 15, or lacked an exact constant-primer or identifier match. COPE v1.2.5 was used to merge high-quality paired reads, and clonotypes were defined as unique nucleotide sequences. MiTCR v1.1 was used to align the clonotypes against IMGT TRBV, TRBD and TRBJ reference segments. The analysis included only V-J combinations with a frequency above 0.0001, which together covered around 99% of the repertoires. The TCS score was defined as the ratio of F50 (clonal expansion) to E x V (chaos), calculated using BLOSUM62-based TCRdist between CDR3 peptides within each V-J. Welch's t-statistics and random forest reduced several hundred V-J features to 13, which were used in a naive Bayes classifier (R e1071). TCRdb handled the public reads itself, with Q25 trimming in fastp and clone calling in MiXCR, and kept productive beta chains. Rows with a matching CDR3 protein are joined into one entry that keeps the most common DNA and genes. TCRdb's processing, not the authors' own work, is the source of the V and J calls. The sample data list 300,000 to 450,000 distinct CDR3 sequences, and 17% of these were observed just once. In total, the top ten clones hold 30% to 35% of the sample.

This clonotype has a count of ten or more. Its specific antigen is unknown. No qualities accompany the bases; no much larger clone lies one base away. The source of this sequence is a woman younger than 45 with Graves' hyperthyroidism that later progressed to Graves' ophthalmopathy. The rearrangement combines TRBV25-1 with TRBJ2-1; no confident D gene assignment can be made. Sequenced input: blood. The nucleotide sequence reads TGTGCCAGCAGTGAATCTCACCGCTCCTACAATGAGCAGTTCTTC. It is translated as CASSESHRSYNEQFF.